This T cell receptor (beta chain) was identified during a study of neurological immune-mediated disorders. 5'RACE with 10-nucleotide random UMIs generated the cDNA. Over 170 million TCR-beta sequences from 15-18 subjects came out of each sequencing run. TCRdb called the 5' RACE reads again in MiXCR, with one record for every CDR3 protein. The repertoire holds some 30,000 distinct CDR3 sequences, with roughly 15% as singletons. The sample holds many counts of this clonotype. Sequencing was performed on PBMCs. This receptor was identified in a man between 65 and 85 years old in good health.

The CDR3 loop is CASSRLGARSGNTIYF. CDR3 nucleotides: TGTGCCAGCAGCCGGTTGGGGGCCCGCTCTGGAAACACCATATATTTT. V gene TRBV7-2 combines with J gene TRBJ1-3, with D tentatively TRBD1 (6 bases). Trimming removed 5 bases at V and 0 bases at J, with 14 bases between. CDR3 size: 16 residues. Germline V gene sequence: CDR1 SGHTA, CDR2 FQGNSA.